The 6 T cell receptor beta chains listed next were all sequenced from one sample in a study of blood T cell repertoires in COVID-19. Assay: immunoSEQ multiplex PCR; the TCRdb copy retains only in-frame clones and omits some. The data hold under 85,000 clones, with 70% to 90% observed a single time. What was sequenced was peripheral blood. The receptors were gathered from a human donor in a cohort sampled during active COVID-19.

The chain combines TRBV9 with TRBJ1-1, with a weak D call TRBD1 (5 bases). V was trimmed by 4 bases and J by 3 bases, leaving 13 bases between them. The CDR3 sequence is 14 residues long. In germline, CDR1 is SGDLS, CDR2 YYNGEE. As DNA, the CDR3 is TGTGCCAGCAGCTTAGACAGTCCCTACACTGAAGCTTTCTTT. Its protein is CASSLDSPYTEAFF. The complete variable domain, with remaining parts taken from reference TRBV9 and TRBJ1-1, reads DSGVTQTPKHLITATGQRVTLRCSPRSGDLSVYWYQQSLDQGLQFLIQYYNGEERAKGNILERFSAQQFPDLHSELNLSSLELGDSALYFCASSLDSPYTEAFFGQGTRLTVV.

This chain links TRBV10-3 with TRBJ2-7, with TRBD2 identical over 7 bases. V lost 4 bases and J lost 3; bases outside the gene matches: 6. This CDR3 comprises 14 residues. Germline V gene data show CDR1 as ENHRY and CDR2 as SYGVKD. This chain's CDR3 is CAISGEGGGYEQYF. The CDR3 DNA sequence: TGTGCCATCAGTGGGGAGGGAGGAGGCTACGAGCAGTACTTC.

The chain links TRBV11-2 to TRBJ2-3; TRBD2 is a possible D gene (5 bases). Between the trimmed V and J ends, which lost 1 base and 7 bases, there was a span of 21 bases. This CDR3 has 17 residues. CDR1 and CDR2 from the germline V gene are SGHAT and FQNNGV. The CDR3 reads CASSLVRSSPPGNTQYF. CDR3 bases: TGTGCCAGCAGCTTAGTCCGATCGAGTCCCCCGGGGAATACGCAGTATTTT. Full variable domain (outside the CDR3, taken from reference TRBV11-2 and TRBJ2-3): EAGVAQSPRYKIIEKRQSVAFWCNPISGHATLYWYQQILGQGPKLLIQFQNNGVVDDSQLPKDRFSAERLKGVDSTLKIQPAKLEDSAVYLCASSLVRSSPPGNTQYFGPGTRLTVL.

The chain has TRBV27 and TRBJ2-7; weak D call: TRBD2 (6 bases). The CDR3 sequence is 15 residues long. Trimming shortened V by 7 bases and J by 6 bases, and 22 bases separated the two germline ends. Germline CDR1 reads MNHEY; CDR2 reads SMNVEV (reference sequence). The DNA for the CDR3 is TGTGCCAGCACCCTAGTGGGGGGACCTACGGGCGAGCAGTACTTC. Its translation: CASTLVGGPTGEQYF.

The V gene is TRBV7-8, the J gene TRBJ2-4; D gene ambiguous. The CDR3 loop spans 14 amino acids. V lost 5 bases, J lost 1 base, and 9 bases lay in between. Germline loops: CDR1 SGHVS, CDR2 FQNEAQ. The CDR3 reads CASSRVEAKNIQYF. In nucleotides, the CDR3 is TGTGCCAGCAGCCGCGTGGAGGCCAAAAACATTCAGTACTTC.

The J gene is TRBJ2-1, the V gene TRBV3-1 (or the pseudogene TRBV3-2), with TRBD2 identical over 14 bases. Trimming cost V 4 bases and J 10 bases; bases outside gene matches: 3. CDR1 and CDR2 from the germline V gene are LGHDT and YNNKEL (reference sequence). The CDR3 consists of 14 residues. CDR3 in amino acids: CASSLRLAGGEQFF. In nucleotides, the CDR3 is TGTGCCAGCAGCCTCCGACTAGCGGGGGGGGAGCAGTTCTTC.